The source of this TCR beta chain is a study of PD-1 blockade in mismatch repair-deficient tumors. Study context: Enrolled about 2013-2017, patients had progressing, pretreated mismatch repair-deficient cancers of around twelve types.

Study-level points and caveats: Tumor-resident clones, often absent from pretreatment blood, expanded after pembrolizumab and then contracted.

The germline gives CDR1 LGHNA, CDR2 YNFKEQ. Trimming cost V 5 bases and J 0 bases, with 8 bases left between them. The CDR3 extends over 15 amino acids. Clones were sequenced by immunoSEQ multiplex PCR, and TCRdb holds only the in-frame ones, with some missing. The sample lists 100,000 to 150,000 clones, about 86% occurring once. All patients were mismatch repair deficient, assessed by either PCR or immunohistochemistry. A few pembrolizumab responders had their TCRs sequenced. For this clone: Its matching antigen is unknown.

Specimen: peripheral blood, collected 44 weeks after starting pembrolizumab. V usage is TRBV4-2 and J usage is TRBJ2-6; D not resolved. The clonotype originates from an adult with mismatch repair-deficient cancer. CDR3 in amino acids: CASSLRSSGANVLTF. In nucleotides, the CDR3 is TGTGCCAGCAGCTTGCGATCCTCTGGGGCCAACGTCCTGACTTTC.